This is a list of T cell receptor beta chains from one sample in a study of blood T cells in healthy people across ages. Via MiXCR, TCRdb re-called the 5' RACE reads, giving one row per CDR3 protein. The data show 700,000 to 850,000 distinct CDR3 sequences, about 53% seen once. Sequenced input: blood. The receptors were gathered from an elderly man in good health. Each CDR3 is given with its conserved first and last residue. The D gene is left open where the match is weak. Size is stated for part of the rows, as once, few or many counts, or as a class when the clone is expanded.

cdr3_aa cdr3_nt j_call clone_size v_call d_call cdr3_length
CASSSRPAPSGANVLTF TGTGCCAGCAGTTCGCGGCCAGCCCCCTCTGGGGCCAACGTCCTGACTTTC TRBJ2-6 - TRBV6-6 - 17
CATSREQGFGETQYF TGTGCCACCAGCAGAGAGCAGGGGTTCGGGGAGACCCAGTACTTC TRBJ2-5 - TRBV15 - 15
CASSPWQGVPDEQYF TGTGCCAGCAGCCCTTGGCAGGGTGTCCCCGACGAGCAGTACTTC TRBJ2-7 - TRBV9 - 15
CASLPTSGPFYEQFF TGTGCCAGCCTCCCGACTAGCGGGCCGTTTTATGAGCAGTTCTTC TRBJ2-1 - TRBV28 TRBD2 15
CATSEQTGGANSGANVLTF TGTGCCACCAGTGAACAGACAGGGGGCGCAAACTCTGGGGCCAACGTCCTGACTTTC TRBJ2-6 - TRBV24-1 TRBD1 19
CASSESTGVGGIQYF TGTGCCAGCAGTGAATCAACAGGGGTTGGAGGCATTCAGTACTTC TRBJ2-4 few TRBV2 TRBD1 15
CASSVITYRDPYEQYF TGTGCCAGCAGCGTGATTACCTACAGGGATCCCTACGAGCAGTACTTC TRBJ2-7 - TRBV9 - 16
CASKGRDNEQFF TGTGCCAGCAAGGGGAGGGACAATGAGCAGTTCTTC TRBJ2-1 - TRBV11-2 TRBD2 12
CASSKTSGTPGNEQFF TGTGCCAGCAGCAAGACTAGCGGGACCCCCGGGAATGAGCAGTTCTTC TRBJ2-1 - TRBV7-3 TRBD2 16
CASSVHEDGELFF TGCGCCAGCAGCGTGCACGAAGACGGGGAGCTGTTTTTT TRBJ2-2 - TRBV5-1 - 13
CSVEELAARGYGYTF TGCAGCGTTGAAGAGCTTGCCGCCAGGGGCTATGGCTACACCTTC TRBJ1-2 few TRBV29-1 - 15
CASVSGNQETQYF TGCGCCAGCGTCTCGGGAAACCAAGAGACCCAGTACTTC TRBJ2-5 - TRBV5-1 - 13
CAIRGAEDPDTQYF TGTGCCATTAGGGGGGCGGAGGACCCAGATACGCAGTATTTT TRBJ2-3 - TRBV10-3 - 14
CASSRRTGTYNEQYF TGTGCCAGCAGCAGGCGGACGGGCACCTACAATGAGCAGTACTTC TRBJ2-7 few TRBV6-5 - 15
CASSSTSGRARGNEQFF TGCGCCAGCAGCTCGACTAGCGGGAGGGCCCGGGGGAATGAGCAGTTCTTC TRBJ2-1 - TRBV5-1 TRBD2 17
CSVARRDNEQFF TGCAGCGTTGCACGCAGAGACAATGAGCAGTTCTTC TRBJ2-1 - TRBV29-1 - 12
CASSHHGKDKNIQYF TGTGCCAGCAGCCACCACGGGAAAGACAAAAACATTCAGTACTTC TRBJ2-4 few TRBV11-1 - 15